A selection of T cell receptor beta chains follows, all from one sample in a study of blood T cell repertoires in COVID-19. Data came from immunoSEQ multiplex PCR; TCRdb stores just in-frame clones and leaves some out. Of roughly 340,000 clones listed, 85% to 90% are singletons. Sequencing was performed on PBMCs or T cells enriched from blood (not recorded which). The receptors derive from a man younger than 30 who had recovered from COVID-19. Each CDR3 is given with its conserved first and last residue. The D gene is left open where the match is weak. Size is omitted from some rows. Given values are once, few, many or a class for expanded clones.

>-|TRBJ1-6|-|TRBV30
TGTGCCTGGAGTCTTCACAGGGAGCCCCTCCACTTT
CAWSLHREPLHF
>-|TRBJ2-7|-|TRBV5-1
TGCGCCAGCAGCTTGGGGGACACCCCCTACGAGCAGTACTTC
CASSLGDTPYEQYF
>-|TRBJ2-5|TRBD1|TRBV28
TGTGCCAGCACCCAAGAGGGACAGGGCCTAACGGAGACCCAGTACTTC
CASTQEGQGLTETQYF
>-|TRBJ2-3|TRBD2|TRBV2
TGTGCCAGCAGTGAAGAGGGGACTAGCGGGGGGGCCAAGTATTTT
CASSEEGTSGGAKYF
>-|TRBJ1-4|-|TRBV11-2
TGTGCCAGCAGCCCCCGGAAGACGGGACACCTCTTCGAAAATGAAAAACTGTTTTTT
CASSPRKTGHLFENEKLFF
>-|TRBJ1-2|-|TRBV6-5
TGTGCCAGCAGTTACACAGGGATCCGGTATGGCTACACCTTC
CASSYTGIRYGYTF
>-|TRBJ2-7|-|TRBV7-9
TGTGCCAGCAGTAAGACAGGAGTTTACTACGAGCAGTACTTC
CASSKTGVYYEQYF
>-|TRBJ2-7|TRBD1|TRBV2
TGTGCCAGCAGCCCGGGACAGGGTCTCCACGAGCAGTACTTC
CASSPGQGLHEQYF
>-|TRBJ1-2|-|TRBV24-1
TGTGCCACCAGCGGGACAACTAACTATGGCTACACCTTC
CATSGTTNYGYTF
>-|TRBJ1-1|-|TRBV28
TGTGCCAGCTTGGCTCGGCGGGGGGGGGAAACTGAAGCTTTCTTT
CASLARRGGETEAFF
>-|TRBJ2-1|TRBD1|TRBV7-9
TGTGCCAGCAGAACCCGGGACAGGTCCTACAATGAGCAGTTCTTC
CASRTRDRSYNEQFF
>-|TRBJ1-3|TRBD1|TRBV3-1/TRBV3-2
TGTGCCAGCAGCCGCAGGGGGAGCGGAAACACCATATATTTT
CASSRRGSGNTIYF
>-|TRBJ2-1|TRBD2|TRBV11-2
TGTGCCAGCAGCCCGCGTCCCCCTTCAGCGGGAGCCTACAATGAGCAGTTCTTC
CASSPRPPSAGAYNEQFF
>-|TRBJ2-1|TRBD1|TRBV7-9
TGTGCCAGCAGCGCTGGACAGGGCTCCTACAATGAGCAGTTCTTC
CASSAGQGSYNEQFF
>-|TRBJ1-2|-|TRBV11-1
TGTGCCAGCAGCTTAGGGTCAGGCGCTGGCTACACCTTC
CASSLGSGAGYTF
>once|TRBJ2-5|TRBD2|TRBV28
TGTGCCAGCTCAGTACCTAGCGGGCCACAAGAGACCCAGTACTTC
CASSVPSGPQETQYF
>-|TRBJ1-2|-|TRBV12-3/TRBV12-4
TGTGCCAGCAGAAAACAGGGTGTTGATGGCTACACCTTC
CASRKQGVDGYTF
>-|TRBJ2-1|TRBD1|TRBV6-1
TGTGCCAGCAGTGCTATCTCAGGGGGCGTTTACAATGAGCAGTTCTTC
CASSAISGGVYNEQFF
>-|TRBJ2-1|TRBD2|TRBV5-1
TGCGCCAGCAGCTTGGACCCGGGACTAGGAGTAAATGAGCAGTTCTTC
CASSLDPGLGVNEQFF
>-|TRBJ1-5|-|TRBV3-1/TRBV3-2
TGTGCCAGCAGCCAAACAGGCAATCAGCCCCAGCATTTT
CASSQTGNQPQHF
>-|TRBJ2-5|TRBD2|TRBV2
TGTGCCAGCAGTGGGACTAGCGGGCTGCCATACTTC
CASSGTSGLPYF
>-|TRBJ2-2|-|TRBV11-3
TGTGCCAGCAGCTTAGCCACAGGGTTTGGGGCCGGGGAGCTGTTTTTT
CASSLATGFGAGELFF
>-|TRBJ1-3|-|TRBV29-1
TGCAGCGTTCACGACTCATCCACCATATATTTT
CSVHDSSTIYF
>-|TRBJ2-6|-|TRBV29-1
TGCAGCGTCACAGGAGCCTCTGGGGCCAACGTCCTGACTTTC
CSVTGASGANVLTF
>once|TRBJ2-3|TRBD1|TRBV5-1
TGCGCCAGCAGCTTACAGGGGGGCACAGATACGCAGTATTTT
CASSLQGGTDTQYF
>-|TRBJ1-5|TRBD1|TRBV19
TGTGCCAGTAGCGGACAGGGTGGACAGCCCCAGCATTTT
CASSGQGGQPQHF
>-|TRBJ2-1|TRBD2|TRBV5-5
TGTGCCAGCAGCTTCAGAGCGGGAGGGTTCAATGAGCAGTTCTTC
CASSFRAGGFNEQFF
>-|TRBJ2-2|-|TRBV19
TGTGCCAGTACGGGCGGGAAAACCGGGGAGCTGTTTTTT
CASTGGKTGELFF
>-|TRBJ2-1|TRBD2|TRBV4-1
TGCGCCAGCAGCCAAAAAACTAGCGGTCAGGATGAGCAGTTCTTC
CASSQKTSGQDEQFF
>-|TRBJ1-2|-|TRBV6-1
TGTGCCAGCAGTGAACGGGGGAACTATGGCTACACCTTC
CASSERGNYGYTF
>-|TRBJ1-2|-|TRBV2
TGTGCCAGCAGTGAATTGAGCCAGGGAAGTAACTATGGCTACACCTTC
CASSELSQGSNYGYTF
>-|TRBJ2-7|TRBD2|TRBV6-2/TRBV6-3
TGTGCCAGCAGTTACTCCATTCTGCCAGCGGGAGGCTACGAGCAGTACTTC
CASSYSILPAGGYEQYF
>once|TRBJ1-2|-|TRBV2
TGTGCCAGCAAGGGGGGGCCACAGGGCATCTATGGCTACACCTTC
CASKGGPQGIYGYTF
>-|TRBJ2-7|TRBD2|TRBV13
TGTGCCAGCCAGCGGGGTTCCTCCTACGAGCAGTACTTC
CASQRGSSYEQYF
>-|TRBJ2-7|TRBD2|TRBV7-2
TGTGCCAGCGGTCGGGGGGGACACTACGAGCAGTACTTC
CASGRGGHYEQYF